Shown below are 12 T cell receptor beta chains from a single sample sequenced in a study of T cells in Graves' hyperthyroidism and ophthalmopathy. The source material, RNA transcripts, was used to amplify TCR beta CDR3 regions. When the TCR CDR3 underwent first-round RT-PCR, the HTBI primer set was used. TCRdb reprocessed the multiplex PCR reads with MiXCR, giving one entry per CDR3 protein. The sample carries 300,000 to 450,000 distinct CDR3 sequences, less than 20% recorded once. The sequenced sample was blood. These TCRs come from a man aged 18 to 29 with Graves' ophthalmopathy.

This clonotype was seen only a few times. The chain is built from TRBV6-5 and TRBJ2-7, with D tentatively TRBD1 (6 bases). Germline assignment: CDR1 MNHEY and CDR2 SVGAGI. The CDR3 length is 14 residues. Trimming stripped 2 bases from V and 7 bases from J, with 15 bases between. CDR3 coding DNA: TGTGCCAGCAGTTACATGACAGGCGGCGGAGAGCAGTACTTC. This translates into CASSYMTGGGEQYF.

The genes are TRBV5-6 and TRBJ2-5, with D perhaps matching TRBD1 or TRBD2 (5 bases each). CDR1 is SGHDT, CDR2 YYEEEE, per germline. This CDR3 is built from 14 residues. The V end lost 4 bases, the J end lost 3 bases, and 13 bases lay between the germline ends. CDR3 sequence: CASSPGRREETQYF. CDR3 bases: TGTGCCAGCAGCCCGGGACGACGGGAAGAGACCCAGTACTTC.

In DNA, the CDR3 is TGTGCCAGCAGCTTAGGCCGGGCCGTCTCTGGAAACACCATATATTTT. Translated, it gives CASSLGRAVSGNTIYF. J is TRBJ1-3 and V is TRBV7-9; D unclear. There are 16 residues in the CDR3. The ends were cut back, 1 base at V and 0 bases at J, with 10 bases in the middle. Germline V CDR1 and CDR2: SEHNR, FQNEAQ (reference sequence).

This clonotype has at least ten counts. This sequence joins TRBV18 and TRBJ2-3; 10 bases match TRBD2. V trimming: 5 bases; J trimming: 8 bases; junction bases outside the gene matches: 10. This CDR3 comprises 15 residues. Per the germline V gene, CDR1 is KGHSH and CDR2 is LQKENI. The CDR3 reads CASSSGLAITSTQYF. The CDR3 nucleotides read TGTGCCAGCTCATCGGGACTAGCGATAACGAGTACGCAGTATTTT.

The chain is built from TRBV12-3 or TRBV12-4 and TRBJ1-1, with D possibly being TRBD1 (5 bases). The CDR3 has 21 amino acids. The V end lost 5 bases, the J end lost 0 bases, and 31 bases lay between the germline ends. CDR3 DNA: TGTGCCAGCAGTGTTTCGCAGTTTAACATTGGTTTGGGGGAGATGAACACTGAAGCTTTCTTT. Translation: CASSVSQFNIGLGEMNTEAFF.

This clonotype was counted a few times. The V gene is TRBV5-1, the J gene TRBJ1-1; D gene uncertain. Germline CDR1 is SGHRS and CDR2 is YFSETQ. There are 15 residues in the CDR3. Trimming stripped 3 bases from V and 3 bases from J, with 15 bases between. For the CDR3, the DNA is TGCGCCAGCAGCTCCCTAGGCCCCGCGGACACTGAAGCTTTCTTT. It yields the protein CASSSLGPADTEAFF.

This clonotype was recorded many times. This chain connects TRBV2 to TRBJ1-4; D gene ambiguous. The CDR3 sequence is 14 residues long. V was trimmed by 5 bases and J by 5 bases, leaving 12 bases between them. From germline, CDR1 is SNHLY and CDR2 FYNNEI. In DNA form, the CDR3 reads TGTGCCAGCAGTCTACAGCGAGACAATGAAAAACTGTTTTTT. It encodes CASSLQRDNEKLFF.

This clonotype was seen repeatedly, ten times or more. The chain links TRBV2 to TRBJ2-5; 13 bases are a match to TRBD2. The junction had 6 bases not matched to a gene; V was cut back by 5 bases and J by 3 bases. Germline values: CDR1 SNHLY, CDR2 FYNNEI. The CDR3 loop spans 16 amino acids. The CDR3 protein is CASSHGTSGEEETQYF. The CDR3 bases are TGTGCCAGCAGTCACGGGACTAGCGGGGAGGAAGAGACCCAGTACTTC.

In its sample, this clonotype was seen many times. J is TRBJ1-1 and V is TRBV4-1, with no clear D. Germline values: CDR1 MGHRA, CDR2 YSYEKL. The V end lost 1 base, the J end lost 3 bases, and 21 bases lay between the germline ends. The length of the CDR3 is 18 residues. In DNA, the CDR3 is TGCGCCAGCAGCCAAGTTCCCCTTCATCTTGACGGGGACACTGAAGCTTTCTTT. Translation: CASSQVPLHLDGDTEAFF.

V gene TRBV27 combines with J gene TRBJ2-7; D might be TRBD2 (6 bases). The V end was cut by 2 bases, the J end by 9 bases, with 17 bases between. Germline V gene data show CDR1 as MNHEY and CDR2 as SMNVEV (reference sequence). The CDR3 spans 14 residues. The CDR3 region is CASSLMGGRRGQYF. For the CDR3, the DNA is TGTGCCAGCAGTTTAATGGGGGGACGTCGTGGGCAGTACTTC.

This clonotype came up many times. V gene TRBV6-9 combines with J gene TRBJ2-7; D uncertain. V gave up 9 bases and J gave up 5 bases, with 20 bases separating them. CDR1 is MNHGY, CDR2 SVAAGI, per germline. The CDR3 length is 14 residues. The CDR3 DNA reads TGTGCCAGTCACCGACTCCCCACCGGCGACGAGCAGTACTTC. Translating it yields CASHRLPTGDEQYF.

This chain links TRBV19 with TRBJ1-1; D may be TRBD1 (5 bases). Germline-derived CDR1 and CDR2 are LNHDA and SQIVND (reference sequence). The germline V and J ends were trimmed by 3 bases and 4 bases, with 12 bases remaining between them. CDR3 length equals 14 residues. The CDR3 spells CASSIGGLATEAFF. In DNA, the CDR3 is TGTGCCAGTAGTATTGGGGGATTGGCCACTGAAGCTTTCTTT. Full variable domain (rest looked up from reference TRBV19 and TRBJ1-1): DGGITQSPKYLFRKEGQNVTLSCEQNLNHDAMYWYRQDPGQGLRLIYYSQIVNDFQKGDIAEGYSVSREKKESFPLTVTSAQKNPTAFYLCASSIGGLATEAFFGQGTRLTVV.